The TCR beta chain described here comes from a study of cytomegalovirus exposure and HLA in healthy donors. The study's findings and limits: Clonal expansion was found to be greater in HLA-associated TCR beta chains than in equally common others in a later analysis.

The CDR3 loop spans 16 amino acids. Per the germline V gene, CDR1 is SGHRS and CDR2 is YFSETQ. V shed 4 bases and J 4 bases; nucleotides not matched to a gene: 9. In regard to this clone: Its cognate antigen is unknown.

PCR amplification relied on 60 Vbeta primers (plus 13 Jbeta primers). Here immunoSEQ multiplex PCR was the method, and the copy in TCRdb shows in-frame clones only, minus some. The profile shows around 170,000 clones, roughly 71% of them singletons. Sequencing was done on a sample of PBMCs. V and J are TRBV5-1 and TRBJ1-3; TRBD1 agrees at 9 bases. This sequence was found in a girl between 10 and 17 years old in good health and CMV-seronegative. The CDR3 loop is CASSQGQGIRGNTIYF. The CDR3 coding sequence is TGCGCCAGCAGCCAGGGACAGGGCATAAGGGGAAACACCATATATTTT.